This TCR beta chain was sequenced during a study of T cells in tumors and immune-related adverse events (dated by TCRdb to the early 2020s). The TCR beta locus was amplified and sequenced with the immunoSEQ assay, yielding bulk TCR Vbeta CDR3 data. Under the source paper's analysis protocol: CDR3s were excluded if they were non-productive, were shorter than 7 amino acids, or did not start with C or end with F/W. Analysis was restricted to specimens with at least 1000 reads, and clonotypes were defined at the amino acid level. Clonality was calculated as 1 minus Pielou's evenness. Library sizes were equalized by abundance-weighted random subsampling with replacement, repeated 100 times to report 95% confidence intervals. The Morisita overlap index was used to quantify repertoire overlap, and the top 40 clones in each specimen were examined for overlap with the irAE. TCRdb took over this immuneACCESS table, retaining in-frame rearrangements with V and J assigned. Such tables are incomplete; in checked studies, under half of the missing clones stem from an unresolved V gene, and the remainder is unexplained. That table furnishes V, J and clone size, whereas the DNA furnished D and trimming. The sample table lists about 11,000 clones, roughly 92% of them with a count of one. The top ten constitute approximately 1.5% of the sample.

The CDR3 starts with the cysteine, ends with the phenylalanine, and has 15 residues. Only CDR3 DNA remains: 45 bases, in frame from the first base. The germline V gene encodes CDR1 SGHRS and CDR2 YFSETQ. Trimming removed 0 bases from V and 0 bases from J, leaving 10 bases between the germline ends. Of note for this clone: Its antigen is unknown. There are no base qualities to consult, and no much larger clone falls within one base.

In light of the paper, this sample's treatment or condition label describes: nivolumab (PD-1 blockade) given before sampling. The DNeasy Blood and Tissue Kit was used to extract DNA from formalin-fixed paraffin-embedded specimens. The sample in question was lymph node tissue, obtained from a patient treated with anti-PD-1 therapy. This sequence was found in a female donor with metastatic renal cell carcinoma. The chain couples TRBV5-1 to TRBJ2-7; TRBD1 might be the D gene, on 6 matching bases. The sequenced DNA is TGCGCCAGCAGCTTGGGACAGGTACTCTCCTACGAGCAGTACTTC. Translated, this gives CASSLGQVLSYEQYF. Supplemented by the reference TRBV5-1 and TRBJ2-7 proteins around the CDR3, the complete variable domain is KAGVTQTPRYLIKTRGQQVTLSCSPISGHRSVSWYQQTPGQGLQFLFEYFSETQRNKGNFPGRFSGRQFSNSRSEMNVSTLELGDSALYLCASSLGQVLSYEQYFGPGTRLTVT.